Listed below are T cell receptor beta chains from one sample, sequenced in a study of cytomegalovirus exposure and HLA in healthy donors. Measured with immunoSEQ multiplex PCR; TCRdb has only the in-frame clones, and not every one. The table records 110,000 to 150,000 clones, over 60% of them present only once. Sequencing used PBMCs. The receptors originated from a male donor in good health and CMV-seropositive. The CDR3 runs from the conserved cysteine through the conserved F or W. D genes are given only for firm matches. Part of the rows lack a size; the others show once, few, many or a class for expanded clones.

>TRBJ1-5|TRBD1|TRBV6-1|once
CASSPDRGSNQPQHF
TGTGCCAGCAGTCCAGACAGGGGGAGCAATCAGCCCCAGCATTTT
>TRBJ1-6|NA|TRBV18|NA
CASSPAGPNSPLHF
TGTGCCAGCTCACCGGCAGGGCCTAATTCACCCCTCCACTTT
>TRBJ2-5|TRBD1|TRBV10-1|NA
CASSDIRQGENQETQYF
TGCGCCAGCAGTGACATTCGACAGGGGGAAAACCAAGAGACCCAGTACTTC
>TRBJ1-1|NA|TRBV13|few
CASSSYLEATGTEAFF
TGTGCCAGCAGCTCCTATCTGGAGGCCACGGGGACTGAAGCTTTCTTT
>TRBJ2-7|NA|TRBV27|NA
CASSSSGAYEQYF
TGTGCCAGCAGCTCATCAGGGGCCTACGAGCAGTACTTC
>TRBJ2-2|NA|TRBV4-2|NA
CASSQDVGGGPIGELFF
TGTGCCAGCAGCCAAGATGTTGGGGGGGGGCCGATCGGGGAGCTGTTTTTT
>TRBJ1-1|NA|TRBV2|NA
CASSGGLRNTEAFF
TGTGCCAGCAGTGGAGGACTGCGGAACACTGAAGCTTTCTTT
>TRBJ1-1|NA|TRBV7-9|NA
CASSSAAGAEAFF
TGTGCCAGCAGCTCCGCAGCGGGGGCTGAAGCTTTCTTT
>TRBJ2-7|TRBD1|TRBV6-1|NA
CACAGTGTYEQYF
TGTGCCTGCGCCGGGACAGGCACCTACGAGCAGTACTTC
>TRBJ1-5|NA|TRBV19|NA
CASSPTGQQPQHF
TGTGCCAGTAGTCCTACAGGGCAACAGCCCCAGCATTTT
>TRBJ1-1|NA|TRBV7-3|NA
CASSLADRGTEAFF
TGTGCCAGCAGCTTAGCAGATCGGGGCACTGAAGCTTTCTTT
>TRBJ2-3|NA|TRBV19|NA
CASSDSWVTDTQYF
TGTGCCAGTAGTGACAGTTGGGTCACAGATACGCAGTATTTT
>TRBJ2-7|TRBD1|TRBV5-1|NA
CASSLREGDRGHEQYF
TGCGCCAGCAGCTTAAGGGAAGGGGACAGGGGCCACGAGCAGTACTTC
>TRBJ2-5|TRBD1|TRBV5-8|once
CASSLGGQGGFGQETQYF
TGTGCCAGCAGCTTAGGTGGACAGGGTGGTTTTGGCCAAGAGACCCAGTACTTC
>TRBJ2-2|TRBD2|TRBV5-1|NA
CASREGLADTGELFF
TGCGCCAGCAGGGAGGGACTAGCGGACACCGGGGAGCTGTTTTTT
>TRBJ2-5|TRBD2|TRBV9|NA
CASSAREGGRETQYF
TGTGCCAGCAGCGCCCGGGAGGGGGGCCGAGAGACCCAGTACTTC
>TRBJ1-5|NA|TRBV6-1|NA
CASSDRGGQPQHF
TGTGCCAGCAGTGACAGGGGCGGTCAGCCCCAGCATTTT
>TRBJ2-2|NA|TRBV28|few
CASSFPGRDTGELFF
TGTGCCAGCAGTTTTCCCGGGAGAGACACCGGGGAGCTGTTTTTT
>TRBJ1-2|NA|TRBV7-9|NA
CASSLQRSYGYTF
TGTGCCAGCAGCTTACAGCGATCCTATGGCTACACCTTC
>TRBJ1-1|NA|TRBV9|few
CASSVGVDGTEAFF
TGTGCCAGCAGCGTAGGAGTTGATGGCACTGAAGCTTTCTTT